This T cell receptor (beta chain) came from a study of identical twins (dated by TCRdb to 2015 to 2016). Regarding the study in general: To test whether fetal clonotypes persist, this study deep-sequenced TCR alpha and beta repertoires from monozygotic twins, from unrelated adults of various ages, and from cord blood. Replicate twin experiments were performed at different times using different library preparation protocols to rule out contamination.

General study outcomes and caveats: Recombination models systematically underestimated out-of-frame TCR alpha sharing in monozygotic twins but agreed with sharing between unrelated individuals. Zero-insertion analyses could be partly confounded by invariant T cells such as MAIT and iNKT, although diverse VJ usage argued against such confounding for most clonotypes. Because the same donors could not be followed over many years, conclusions were based on cross-sectional statistical analysis. Compared with coincidental sharing between unrelated individuals, out-of-frame TCR alpha sequences shared between twins had an excess of sequences with low generation probability. A weaker excess of twin sharing was found in beta out-of-frame sequences because the signal-to-noise ratio was lowered by fewer shared sequences. Abundant cord blood beta clonotypes had fewer insertions, young adult naive repertoires showed a similar but weaker trend, and memory repertoires showed no such trend.

The library was obtained by 5' RACE. Instrument used: Illumina HiSeq 2000. Template switching introduced a universal primer binding site; the final cDNA contained a unique molecular identifier, enabling accurate counting of TCR cDNA molecules. Specific primers in the conserved constant-segment region were used to synthesize first-strand cDNA for TCR alpha and beta chains. To control for contamination, every cDNA library carried two barcodes: a SMART-Mk sample barcode plus Illumina barcodes. Two successive PCR steps introduced TruSeq adapter sequences along with Illumina sample barcodes. TCR alpha and beta cDNA libraries were sequenced on the Illumina HiSeq platform with custom primers. As for how the authors treated the data: MiGEC processed the raw reads to extract unique molecular identifiers, while MiXCR was used to determine the CDR3 positions. For each individual, recombination models were inferred using an EM algorithm with the repgenHMM and IGoR tools. Shared clonotypes were analyzed with the tcR package in R, and sharing was normalized by the product of cloneset sizes. To study raw recombination without the effects of thymic and clonal selection, out-of-frame nonproductive sequences were analyzed. TCRdb ran its own pipeline on the public reads, namely fastp trimming at Q25 and MiXCR clone calling, and kept in-frame beta chains. Identical CDR3 proteins give one entry, which carries the most common genes and DNA. The V and J calls reflect TCRdb's pipeline rather than the authors' work. The table for this sample lists just under 550,000 distinct CDR3 sequences; 13% to 15% of them were counted only once. The top ten clones comprise 0.44% of the sample.

Every donor was a healthy Caucasian. Three pairs of female monozygotic twins, all aged about 18 to 30 years, were included in the twin cohort. Positive isolation kits from Invitrogen were used to isolate CD4+ and CD8+ T cell populations. The germline V gene encodes CDR1 LGHDT and CDR2 YNNKEL (reference sequence). V was cut back by 4 bases and J by 2 bases, leaving a gap of 12 bases between them. The CDR3 runs 14 amino acids, cysteine and valine included. The sequence is cut down to CDR3 DNA, 42 bases in frame from base 1. A few counts support this clonotype. Its binding antigen is unknown. No clone much larger than this one lies a single base away; base qualities are absent. The sample was also reused in another study, on yellow fever vaccine responses in identical twins. The second study's paper adds: The authors reported that the T cell response to vaccination in identical twins appeared partly convergent and partly personalized. In identical twins, the study followed T cell clones that responded to the vaccine with precision.

The clonotype originates from a woman aged 18-29 years in good health. The chain couples TRBV3-1 to TRBJ2-7, with no confident D gene call. Sequencing used CD4+ T cells sorted from blood. At the DNA level, the sequence is TGTGCCAGCAGCCCTGGGCCGGAACCCTACGAGCAGTACGTC. Its amino acids are CASSPGPEPYEQYV.